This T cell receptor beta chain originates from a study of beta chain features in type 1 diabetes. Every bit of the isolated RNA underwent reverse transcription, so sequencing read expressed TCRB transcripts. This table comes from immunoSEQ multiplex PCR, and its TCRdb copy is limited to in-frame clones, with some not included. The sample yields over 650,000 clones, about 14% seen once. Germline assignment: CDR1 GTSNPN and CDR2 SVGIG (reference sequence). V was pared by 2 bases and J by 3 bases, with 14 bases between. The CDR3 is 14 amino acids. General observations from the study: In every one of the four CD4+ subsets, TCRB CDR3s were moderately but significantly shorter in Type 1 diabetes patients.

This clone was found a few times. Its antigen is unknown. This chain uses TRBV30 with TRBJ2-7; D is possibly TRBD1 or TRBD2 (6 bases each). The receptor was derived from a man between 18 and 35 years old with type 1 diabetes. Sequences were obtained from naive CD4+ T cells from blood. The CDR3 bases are TGTGCCTGGAGTATAGGAGGGGGAGGCTACGAGCAGTACTTC. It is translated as CAWSIGGGGYEQYF. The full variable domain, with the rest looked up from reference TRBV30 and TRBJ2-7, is SQTIHQWPATLVQPVGSPLSLECTVEGTSNPNLYWYRQAAGRGLQLLFYSVGIGQISSEVPQNLSASRPQDRQFILSSKKLLLSDSGFYLCAWSIGGGGYEQYFGPGTRLTVT.